These T cell receptor beta chains were read from a single sample in a study of T-cell memory formation after mild COVID-19. From the 5' RACE reads, TCRdb called clonotypes with MiXCR, one entry per CDR3 protein. The sample holds approximately 500,000 distinct CDR3 sequences, approximately 23% seen once. Sequencing was carried out using PBMCs or a T cell subset sorted from them (not recorded which). These receptors originate from an adult woman who had mild COVID-19 (a few samples of this study predate the infection). Cell type and time point are not known. The CDR3 runs from the conserved cysteine through the conserved F or W. A D gene is named only where the DNA matches it firmly. Clone size is stated in some rows and not others, as once, few, many or a class when expanded.

j_call: TRBJ2-3; clone_size: many; v_call: TRBV7-9; d_call: -; cdr3_nt: TGTGCCAGCAGCCGGAGGGGGACTAGCACAGATACGCAGTATTTT; cdr3_aa: CASSRRGTSTDTQYF
j_call: TRBJ1-3; clone_size: -; v_call: TRBV5-1; d_call: -; cdr3_nt: TGCGCCAGCAGCCCCGGACTGATCTCTGGAAACAGCATATATTTT; cdr3_aa: CASSPGLISGNSIYF
j_call: TRBJ2-1; clone_size: few; v_call: TRBV18; d_call: -; cdr3_nt: TGTGCCAGCTCACACAGAGCGGGTCCATACAATGAGCAGTTCTTC; cdr3_aa: CASSHRAGPYNEQFF
j_call: TRBJ1-1; clone_size: -; v_call: TRBV24-1; d_call: -; cdr3_nt: TGTGCCACCAGTGACACCGGGACGGCTGAAGCTTTCTTT; cdr3_aa: CATSDTGTAEAFF
j_call: TRBJ1-1; clone_size: -; v_call: TRBV11-2; d_call: -; cdr3_nt: TGTGCCAGCAGCTTCAGGACCAGCCGCGCTGAAGCTTTCTTT; cdr3_aa: CASSFRTSRAEAFF
j_call: TRBJ1-5; clone_size: -; v_call: TRBV12-3/TRBV12-4; d_call: -; cdr3_nt: TGTGCCAGCAGTAACCTTTTAAGCAATCAGCCCCAGCATTTT; cdr3_aa: CASSNLLSNQPQHF
j_call: TRBJ2-1; clone_size: -; v_call: TRBV5-1; d_call: TRBD1; cdr3_nt: TGCGCCAGCACCCGGGACAGGGGCCTATACAATGAGCAGTTCTTC; cdr3_aa: CASTRDRGLYNEQFF
j_call: TRBJ1-1; clone_size: -; v_call: TRBV4-1; d_call: -; cdr3_nt: TGCGCCAGCAGCCAAGATCACCTCCCGGGGGGGCGGACTGAAGCTTTCTTT; cdr3_aa: CASSQDHLPGGRTEAFF
j_call: TRBJ2-3; clone_size: -; v_call: TRBV7-9; d_call: TRBD2; cdr3_nt: TGTGCCAGCAGCTTAGATTCCTGGCGGGAGACAGATACGCAGTATTTT; cdr3_aa: CASSLDSWRETDTQYF
j_call: TRBJ1-1; clone_size: -; v_call: TRBV12-3/TRBV12-4; d_call: -; cdr3_nt: TGTGCCAGCATCTCGACTCCAAGGCGGACTGAAGCTTTCTTT; cdr3_aa: CASISTPRRTEAFF
j_call: TRBJ2-1; clone_size: -; v_call: TRBV3-1; d_call: -; cdr3_nt: TGTGCCAGCAGCCACCACCGGGACGGTCCCTACAATGAGCAGTTCTTC; cdr3_aa: CASSHHRDGPYNEQFF
j_call: TRBJ2-3; clone_size: few; v_call: TRBV11-3; d_call: -; cdr3_nt: TGTGCCAGCAGCGAGGACTATACTCGCACAGATACGCAGTATTTT; cdr3_aa: CASSEDYTRTDTQYF
j_call: TRBJ2-5; clone_size: -; v_call: TRBV3-1; d_call: TRBD1; cdr3_nt: TGTGCCAGCAGCCAATCCTCAGGGGGCGTGGAGACCCAGTACTTC; cdr3_aa: CASSQSSGGVETQYF
j_call: TRBJ2-7; clone_size: -; v_call: TRBV24-1; d_call: -; cdr3_nt: TGTGCCACCAGTGAAGCGGACTCCTACGAGCAGTACTTC; cdr3_aa: CATSEADSYEQYF
j_call: TRBJ2-3; clone_size: -; v_call: TRBV24-1; d_call: -; cdr3_nt: TGTGCCACCAGCAGAGGGGCATCGACTAGCACAGATACGCAGTATTTT; cdr3_aa: CATSRGASTSTDTQYF
j_call: TRBJ2-1; clone_size: -; v_call: TRBV12-5; d_call: -; cdr3_nt: TGTGCTAGTGGGCCCGACCTGGACTGGAATGAGCAGTTCTTC; cdr3_aa: CASGPDLDWNEQFF
j_call: TRBJ2-7; clone_size: -; v_call: TRBV4-1; d_call: -; cdr3_nt: TGCGCCAGCAGCCAGGCCCCGGGTGGCTACGAGCAGTACTTC; cdr3_aa: CASSQAPGGYEQYF
j_call: TRBJ2-3; clone_size: few; v_call: TRBV7-9; d_call: -; cdr3_nt: TGTGCCAGTGGACTACGGAGCACAGATACGCAGTATTTT; cdr3_aa: CASGLRSTDTQYF
j_call: TRBJ2-2; clone_size: -; v_call: TRBV6-1; d_call: TRBD2; cdr3_nt: TGTGCCAGCAGCCCTACCGGGACTAGCGGGACCGGGGAGCTGTTTTTT; cdr3_aa: CASSPTGTSGTGELFF